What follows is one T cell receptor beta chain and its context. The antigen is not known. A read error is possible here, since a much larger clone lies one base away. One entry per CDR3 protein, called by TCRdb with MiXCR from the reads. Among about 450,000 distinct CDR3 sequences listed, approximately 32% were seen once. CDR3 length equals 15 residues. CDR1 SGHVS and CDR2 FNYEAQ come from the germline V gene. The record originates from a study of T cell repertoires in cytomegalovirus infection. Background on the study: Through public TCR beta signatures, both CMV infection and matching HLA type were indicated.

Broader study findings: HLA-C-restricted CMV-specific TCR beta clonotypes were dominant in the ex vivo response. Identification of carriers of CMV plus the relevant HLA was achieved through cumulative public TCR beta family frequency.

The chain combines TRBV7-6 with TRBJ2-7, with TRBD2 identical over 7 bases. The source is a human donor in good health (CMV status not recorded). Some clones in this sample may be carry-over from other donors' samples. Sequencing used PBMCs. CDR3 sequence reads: CTSSLGVAGPYEQYF. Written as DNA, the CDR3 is TGTACCAGCAGCTTAGGGGTAGCGGGTCCCTACGAGCAGTACTTC.